The 27 T cell receptor beta chains below all came from one sample that was sequenced in a study of blood T cell repertoires in COVID-19. Sequenced by immunoSEQ multiplex PCR; TCRdb stores in-frame clones only, minus some. Found here are 200,000 to 250,000 clones, approximately 90% of them singletons; the top ten hold over 0.75%. Input material: PBMCs or T cells enriched from blood (not recorded which). The receptors stem from a man in his fifties who had been exposed to COVID-19.

The chain employs TRBV6-5 and TRBJ1-2; no firm D call. Germline loops: CDR1 MNHEY, CDR2 SVGAGI. The CDR3 contains 14 residues. Trimming took 2 bases from V and 4 from J, leaving 11 bases between them. The chain's CDR3 is CASSYREGGYGYTF. The CDR3 DNA sequence: TGTGCCAGCAGTTACAGGGAGGGAGGCTATGGCTACACCTTC.

The genes are TRBV5-1 and TRBJ1-1; 9 positions match TRBD1. V shed 3 bases and J 4 bases; nucleotides not matched to a gene: 4. The CDR3 contains 14 residues. Germline V gene lookup returns CDR1 SGHRS and CDR2 YFSETQ. The DNA for the CDR3 is TGCGCCAGCAGCTGGGGACAGGGTCCCACTGAAGCTTTCTTT. It encodes CASSWGQGPTEAFF.

The rearrangement uses TRBV3-1 (or the pseudogene TRBV3-2) and TRBJ1-1, with D maybe TRBD1 (6 bases). V shed 6 bases and J shed 0 bases, with 11 bases lying between them. Germline loops: CDR1 LGHDT, CDR2 YNNKEL (reference sequence). The CDR3 is 14 amino acids. The CDR3, as DNA: TGTGCCAGCAGATCTACAGGGTTGAACACTGAAGCTTTCTTT. Translated, it gives CASRSTGLNTEAFF.

This clone appeared a single time. Other nucleotide sequences from this sample produce the same CDR3. This chain uses TRBV2 with TRBJ1-5; tentatively, D is TRBD1 (5 bases). CDR1 SNHLY and CDR2 FYNNEI come from the germline V gene. V was clipped by 2 bases and J by 4 bases, with 9 bases between them. This CDR3 contains 14 residues. The CDR3 region has the DNA TGTGCCAGCAGTGAAAGGGGAGGGAATCAGCCCCAGCATTTT. This codes for CASSERGGNQPQHF.

This chain uses TRBV7-2 with TRBJ2-5, with 9 bases matching TRBD2. Germline loops: CDR1 SGHTA, CDR2 FQGNSA. The CDR3 is made up of 15 amino acids. Trimming cost V 5 bases and J 5 bases; bases outside gene matches: 9. CDR3 DNA sequence: TGTGCCAGCAGCACAAATGCGGGAGGGCGGGAGACCCAGTACTTC. Protein sequence: CASSTNAGGRETQYF. Looking up the rest from reference TRBV7-2 and TRBJ2-5 gives the full variable domain: GAGVSQSPSNKVTEKGKDVELRCDPISGHTALYWYRQSLGQGLEFLIYFQGNSAPDKSGLPSDRFSAERTGGSVSTLTIQRTQQEDSAVYLCASSTNAGGRETQYFGPGTRLLVL.

The genes are TRBV7-9 and TRBJ2-2; 9 nucleotides line up with TRBD1. V lost 6 bases to trimming and J lost 4 bases; unmatched junction nucleotides: 3. The germline gives CDR1 SEHNR, CDR2 FQNEAQ (reference sequence). The CDR3 sequence is 14 residues long. The DNA of the CDR3 is TGTGCCAGCAGACACAGGGGGCGCACCGGGGAGCTGTTTTTT. Its translation is CASRHRGRTGELFF.

The table lists this clone with a count of one. This sequence joins TRBV2 and TRBJ1-5; TRBD1 aligns across 7 bases. Germline V lookup: CDR1 SNHLY, CDR2 FYNNEI. The CDR3 has 14 residues. V lost 10 bases and J lost 0; bases outside the gene matches: 6. The CDR3 nucleotides are TGTGCCACTGGGACAGACTATAGCAATCAGCCCCAGCATTTT. Encoded protein: CATGTDYSNQPQHF.

V usage is TRBV28 and J usage is TRBJ2-1; TRBD2 matches 8 bases. V dropped 3 bases and J dropped 0; count of bases not matched to a gene: 1. Germline V gene data show CDR1 as MDHEN and CDR2 as SYDVKM. CDR3 length equals 15 residues. The CDR3, as DNA: TGTGCCAGCAGTTTGGGGACTAGCTCCTACAATGAGCAGTTCTTC. Translating gives CASSLGTSSYNEQFF.

The J gene is TRBJ1-1, the V gene TRBV9; 7 bases fit TRBD1. CDR3 length equals 14 residues. Germline V gene sequence: CDR1 SGDLS, CDR2 YYNGEE. After removal of 0 bases from V and 4 bases from J, the junction contained 3 bases not matched to a gene. DNA for the CDR3: TGTGCCAGCAGCGTAGGACAGGGTGGCACTGAAGCTTTCTTT. Amino acids: CASSVGQGGTEAFF. Drawing the rest from reference TRBV9 and TRBJ1-1, the complete variable domain is DSGVTQTPKHLITATGQRVTLRCSPRSGDLSVYWYQQSLDQGLQFLIQYYNGEERAKGNILERFSAQQFPDLHSELNLSSLELGDSALYFCASSVGQGGTEAFFGQGTRLTVV.

The gene calls are TRBV7-2 and TRBJ1-5; 7 bases line up with TRBD1. Trimming at V came to 5 bases and at J to 7 bases, leaving 8 bases not matched to a gene. The CDR3 is 14 amino acids. Per germline, CDR1 SGHTA and CDR2 FQGNSA. CDR3 sequence reads: CASSQGGSGQPQHF. DNA of the CDR3: TGTGCCAGCAGCCAAGGGGGCTCGGGCCAGCCCCAGCATTTT.

This clone was seen a handful of times. This chain joins TRBV12-3 or TRBV12-4 and TRBJ2-7, with D hard to call. The CDR3 is 13 amino acids. Between the trimmed V and J ends, which lost 6 bases and 1 base, there was a span of 10 bases. The CDR3 is CASRSSWSYEQYV. As DNA, the CDR3 is TGTGCCAGCAGGTCGAGTTGGTCCTACGAGCAGTACGTC.

The V call is TRBV2, the J call TRBJ1-6; D unclear. The CDR3 is 13 amino acids. Trimming removed 5 bases at V and 7 bases at J, with 9 bases between. Germline CDR1 SNHLY, CDR2 FYNNEI. In DNA, the CDR3 is TGTGCCAGCAGTATCTCAGTCAATTCACCCCTCCACTTT. Encoded protein: CASSISVNSPLHF.

Here the CDR3 DNA reads TGTGCCAGCAGCTTATTATCGGGAGGGCCGGACACCGGGGAGCTGTTTTTT. This sequence encodes CASSLLSGGPDTGELFF. This chain connects TRBV11-3 to TRBJ2-2; 8 bases align to TRBD2. Looked up from germline, CDR1 is SGHNT and CDR2 is YENEEA. With 2 bases clipped from V and 3 bases from J, the junction kept 8 bases outside the gene matches. The CDR3 is 17 residues long.

V is TRBV5-1 and J is TRBJ2-7; TRBD1 matches 7 bases. This CDR3 contains 15 residues. Germline lookup yields CDR1 SGHRS and CDR2 YFSETQ. V was clipped by 1 base and J by 1 base; unmatched bases: 5. The CDR3 nucleotides read TGCGCCAGCAGCTTGCGGCCAGGGGGTTCCTACGAGCAGTACGTC. Residues: CASSLRPGGSYEQYV.

The J gene is TRBJ1-4, the V gene TRBV11-2; a weak D match, TRBD1 (5 bases). CDR1 is SGHAT and CDR2 is FQNNGV in the germline V gene. This CDR3 spans 15 amino acids. Trimming cost V 0 bases and J 6 bases, with 11 bases left between them. The CDR3 DNA reads TGTGCCAGCAGCTTAGATAATCGGGGGTATGAAAAACTGTTTTTT. This encodes CASSLDNRGYEKLFF.

The V gene is TRBV5-4, the J gene TRBJ1-1; 10 nucleotides agree with TRBD1. V shed 1 base, J shed 9 bases, and the junction held 12 bases outside the gene matches. The germline CDR1 and CDR2 sequences are SGHNT and YYREEE (reference sequence). The CDR3 is 16 amino acids. As DNA, the CDR3 is TGTGCCAGCAGCTTGACCCCCCCGGGACAGGGGTTAAAAGCTTTCTTT. Its translation is CASSLTPPGQGLKAFF. Combining the CDR3 with reference TRBV5-4 and TRBJ1-1 gives the whole variable domain ETGVTQSPTHLIKTRGQQVTLRCSSQSGHNTVSWYQQALGQGPQFIFQYYREEENGRGNFPPRFSGLQFPNYSSELNVNALELDDSALYLCASSLTPPGQGLKAFFGQGTRLTVV.

The chain couples TRBV10-2 to TRBJ1-2; 9 bases line up with TRBD1. The CDR3 sequence is 15 residues long. Germline trimming cut 1 base from V and 5 bases from J; bases unmatched to any gene: 5. CDR1 and CDR2 from the germline V gene are WSHSY and SAAADI. The CDR3 bases are TGCGCCAGCAGTGAGTGGGGACAGGGCGGGTATGGCTACACCTTC. It yields the protein CASSEWGQGGYGYTF.

V gene TRBV7-2 combines with J gene TRBJ1-3; D not certain. The V and J ends lost 5 bases and 4 bases respectively, with 12 bases between them. The CDR3 runs to 14 residues. CDR1 SGHTA and CDR2 FQGNSA come from the germline V gene. In DNA form, the CDR3 reads TGTGCCAGCAGCCCCCACTCGCAAGGAAACACCATATATTTT. This translates into CASSPHSQGNTIYF.

The chain recombines TRBV10-3 with TRBJ2-2; TRBD1 aligns across 7 bases. Looked up from germline, CDR1 is ENHRY and CDR2 is SYGVKD. CDR3 length equals 14 residues. J gave up 6 bases and V 6 bases, and 7 bases lay outside the gene matches. CDR3 sequence (DNA): TGTGCCATCAGGGAAGACAGGGATCCCGGGGAGCTGTTTTTT. Translating it yields CAIREDRDPGELFF.

V gene TRBV5-8 combines with J gene TRBJ2-7, with 12 bases aligning to TRBD2. Germline V gives CDR1 SGHTS, CDR2 YDEGEE. J lost 2 bases, V lost 0 bases, and 3 bases had no gene match. This CDR3 region has 16 residues. The CDR3 is CASSLERLAGAYEQYF. CDR3 DNA: TGTGCCAGCAGCTTGGAGCGACTAGCGGGAGCCTACGAGCAGTACTTC.

J is TRBJ1-1 and V is TRBV24-1; a weak D match, TRBD1 (6 bases). Between the trimmed V and J ends, which lost 4 bases and 8 bases, there was a span of 13 bases. Germline V gives CDR1 KGHDR, CDR2 SFDVKD. The CDR3 has 13 amino acids. In DNA, the CDR3 is TGTGCCACCAGTGAGGTGGGGGCGTCAGAAGCTTTCTTT. Its protein product is CATSEVGASEAFF.

The rearrangement links TRBV12-5 to TRBJ1-2, with 10 bases matching TRBD1. There are 16 residues in the CDR3. Losses at the gene ends were 5 bases for V and 1 base for J; bases not matched to a gene: 7. Per the germline V gene, CDR1 is LGHNT and CDR2 is FRNRAP. CDR3 coding DNA: TGTGCTAGTGGTGTACCAGGACAGGGGGTTAACTATGGCTACACCTTC. As protein: CASGVPGQGVNYGYTF.

The chain employs TRBV12-3 or TRBV12-4 and TRBJ2-2; 7 bases fit TRBD1. V was pared by 11 bases and J by 1 base, with 4 bases of the junction left unmatched. The CDR3 is 13 residues long. This CDR3 is CAVRQGNTGELFF. CDR3 nucleotide sequence: TGTGCCGTAAGACAGGGGAACACCGGGGAGCTGTTTTTT.

This chain links TRBV5-1 with TRBJ2-3, with 13 bases lining up with TRBD2. In germline, CDR1 is SGHRS, CDR2 YFSETQ. The CDR3 loop spans 16 amino acids. V was pared by 4 bases and J by 0 bases, with 2 bases of the junction left unmatched. CDR3 coding DNA: TGCGCCAGCAGCCTGACTAGCGGGGGGAGCACAGATACGCAGTATTTT. Translating gives CASSLTSGGSTDTQYF.

The chain carries TRBV5-1 and TRBJ2-5; no firm D call. This CDR3 is built from 15 residues. Germline V gene data show CDR1 as SGHRS and CDR2 as YFSETQ. Trimming removed 0 bases from V and 5 bases from J, with 14 bases in between. CDR3 residues: CASSLDRPGWETQYF. The DNA of the CDR3 is TGCGCCAGCAGCTTGGATCGACCGGGTTGGGAGACCCAGTACTTC.

V is TRBV18 and J is TRBJ1-1; D gene uncertain. Between the trimmed V and J ends, which lost 2 bases and 1 base, there was a span of 11 bases. Germline V gives CDR1 KGHSH, CDR2 LQKENI. CDR3 length equals 15 residues. The CDR3 reads CASSPGPSANTEAFF. As DNA, the CDR3 is TGTGCCAGCTCACCAGGTCCCAGCGCGAACACTGAAGCTTTCTTT.

The chain couples TRBV5-1 to TRBJ2-1; D is uncertain. This CDR3 spans 15 amino acids. Trimming removed 0 bases at V and 0 bases at J, with 7 bases between. Germline CDR1 is SGHRS and CDR2 is YFSETQ. The CDR3, as DNA: TGCGCCAGCAGCTTGGCTACGAGCTCCTACAATGAGCAGTTCTTC. Translated, it gives CASSLATSSYNEQFF.